The 30 T cell receptor beta chains listed next were all sequenced from one sample in a study of blood T cell repertoires in COVID-19. The repertoire was sequenced with immunoSEQ multiplex PCR; TCRdb's copy has only in-frame clones and lacks some. The table has 300,000 to 350,000 clones, approximately 91% seen once; the top ten hold about 6.7%. Sequenced material: peripheral blood. Receptors originate from a woman aged 65 to 85 with COVID-19, enrolled during active disease.

V and J are TRBV12-5 and TRBJ1-6; possible D gene TRBD1, 6 bases. The germline V gene has CDR1 LGHNT and CDR2 FRNRAP. V lost 0 bases and J 7 bases, leaving 13 bases between the germline ends. CDR3 length: 16 residues. CDR3 protein: CASGLVNQGRNSPLHF. The DNA of the CDR3 is TGTGCTAGTGGTTTGGTAAATCAGGGGCGGAATTCACCCCTCCACTTT.

The chain's CDR3 is CASSFMGGRGDTQYF. The DNA for the CDR3 is TGTGCCAGCAGCTTCATGGGCGGACGGGGAGATACGCAGTATTTT. The rearrangement uses TRBV7-8 and TRBJ2-3; D possibly corresponds to TRBD2 (5 bases). CDR1 and CDR2 from the germline V gene are SGHVS and FQNEAQ. Trimming took off 3 bases at V and 5 bases at J, with 15 bases between the two ends. The CDR3 consists of 15 residues.

The chain carries TRBV14 and TRBJ1-1, with a weak D call TRBD1 (5 bases). Germline CDR1 is SGHDN and CDR2 is FVKESK. The V and J ends lost 3 bases and 9 bases respectively, with 14 bases between them. CDR3 length: 13 amino acids. CDR3 sequence: CASSQKAGPQAFF. Written as DNA, the CDR3 is TGTGCCAGCAGCCAGAAGGCAGGGCCTCAAGCTTTCTTT.

The count of this clone is one. This chain uses TRBV19 with TRBJ1-3; D is possibly TRBD1 (5 bases). The germline V gene encodes CDR1 LNHDA and CDR2 SQIVND (reference sequence). CDR3 length: 14 amino acids. Trimming took off 9 bases at V and 1 base at J, with 13 bases between the two ends. This CDR3 is CASTLGGSGNTIYF. The DNA of the CDR3 is TGTGCCAGCACCCTGGGGGGATCTGGAAACACCATATATTTT. Full variable domain (missing parts from reference TRBV19 and TRBJ1-3): DGGITQSPKYLFRKEGQNVTLSCEQNLNHDAMYWYRQDPGQGLRLIYYSQIVNDFQKGDIAEGYSVSREKKESFPLTVTSAQKNPTAFYLCASTLGGSGNTIYFGEGSWLTVV.

The chain carries TRBV30 and TRBJ1-6; TRBD1 might be the D (5 bases). Trimming took 6 bases from V and 7 from J, leaving 16 bases between them. Germline-derived CDR1 and CDR2 are GTSNPN and SVGIG (reference sequence). This CDR3 has 14 amino acids. DNA of the CDR3: TGTGCCTGCCAAATAGGGGTGGGGAATTCACCCCTCCACTTT. This sequence encodes CACQIGVGNSPLHF.

V gene TRBV28 combines with J gene TRBJ1-5; TRBD1 matches 7 bases. CDR1 and CDR2 (germline): MDHEN, SYDVKM. The CDR3 spans 13 residues. CDR3 residues: CGAGGYTNQPQHF. CDR3 bases: TGTGGGGCAGGGGGTTATACTAATCAGCCCCAGCATTTT. The full variable domain, in which reference TRBV28 and TRBJ1-5 provide the parts outside the CDR3, is DVKVTQSSRYLVKRTGEKVFLECVQDMDHENMFWYRQDPGLGLRLIYFSYDVKMKEKGDIPEGYSVSREKKERFSLILESASTNQTSMYLCGAGGYTNQPQHFGDGTRLSIL.

This clone was counted between two and nine times. The chain employs TRBV20-1 and TRBJ2-5, with 7 bases that match TRBD2. V shed 5 bases, J shed 4 bases, and the junction held 1 base outside the gene matches. The CDR3 has 11 amino acids. Germline CDR1 is DFQATT and CDR2 is SNEGSKA (reference sequence). CDR3 sequence: CSALAGETQYF. In DNA form, the CDR3 reads TGCAGTGCTTTAGCGGGAGAGACCCAGTACTTC.

The chain has TRBV6-5 and TRBJ1-4; 7 positions agree with TRBD1. This CDR3 is built from 14 residues. The germline CDR1 and CDR2 sequences are MNHEY and SVGAGI. Trimming removed 6 bases from V and 5 bases from J; junction bases left unmatched: 6. CDR3 protein: CASSGTAQNEKLFF. The CDR3 DNA follows: TGTGCCAGCAGCGGGACAGCACAGAATGAAAAACTGTTTTTT.

The chain employs TRBV2 and TRBJ2-2, with D uncertain. Germline CDR1 and CDR2: SNHLY and FYNNEI. With 5 bases removed from V and 5 bases from J, the gap between germline ends came to 12 bases. This CDR3 region has 14 residues. The CDR3 loop reads CASSHPLKTGELFF. In DNA, the CDR3 is TGTGCCAGCAGTCATCCACTAAAGACCGGGGAGCTGTTTTTT.

The rearrangement joins TRBV7-2 to TRBJ1-1; D ambiguous. The CDR3 spans 17 residues. V was cut by 5 bases and J by 3 bases, with 22 bases left in between. Germline CDR1 and CDR2: SGHTA and FQGNSA. DNA of the CDR3: TGTGCCAGCAGCCTTTCCCCTCAGGCGGGTGGGGACACTGAAGCTTTCTTT. Protein product: CASSLSPQAGGDTEAFF.

The rearrangement links TRBV7-3 to TRBJ1-1; 8 bases line up with TRBD1. This CDR3 spans 13 amino acids. Germline loops: CDR1 SGHTA, CDR2 FQGTGA. V lost 5 bases, J lost 10 bases, and 9 bases stayed unmatched. The CDR3 reads CASSLQGADVAFF. CDR3 in DNA: TGTGCCAGCAGCCTCCAGGGGGCGGACGTAGCTTTCTTT.

This chain joins TRBV5-1 and TRBJ1-5, with TRBD1 as a possible D gene (5 bases). The CDR3 has 14 residues. Looked up from germline, CDR1 is SGHRS and CDR2 is YFSETQ. V was trimmed by 3 bases and J by 1 base, leaving 8 bases between them. CDR3 coding DNA: TGCGCCAGCAGCTCGGGACTGAGCAATCAGCCCCAGCATTTT. This translates into CASSSGLSNQPQHF.

The V and J genes are TRBV27 and TRBJ2-3; a weak D match, TRBD2 (5 bases). V dropped 4 bases and J dropped 8 bases, with 7 bases sitting between them. CDR1 and CDR2 (germline): MNHEY, SMNVEV (reference sequence). The CDR3 is 11 amino acids. The CDR3 protein is CASSSSGTQYF. CDR3 DNA: TGTGCCAGCAGTTCAAGCGGTACGCAGTATTTT.

V gene TRBV19 combines with J gene TRBJ1-2; TRBD1 matches 9 bases. CDR3 length: 14 residues. Looked up from germline, CDR1 is LNHDA and CDR2 is SQIVND (reference sequence). Unmatched junction bases numbered 4, after V lost 6 bases and J lost 2 bases. In DNA, the CDR3 is TGTGCCAGTAGGAGGGACAGGGAAAACTATGGCTACACCTTC. This encodes CASRRDRENYGYTF. Looking up the rest from reference TRBV19 and TRBJ1-2 gives the full variable domain: DGGITQSPKYLFRKEGQNVTLSCEQNLNHDAMYWYRQDPGQGLRLIYYSQIVNDFQKGDIAEGYSVSREKKESFPLTVTSAQKNPTAFYLCASRRDRENYGYTFGSGTRLTVV.

The chain uses TRBV15 and TRBJ1-2; 8 nucleotides line up with TRBD1. V shed 0 bases and J 7 bases; nucleotides not matched to a gene: 13. This CDR3 has 17 residues. Germline CDR1 and CDR2: LNHNV and YYDKDF (reference sequence). The CDR3 loop is CATSRDNESGGHRGYTF. The CDR3 DNA reads as TGTGCCACCAGCAGAGATAATGAATCAGGGGGCCATCGTGGCTACACCTTC.

This chain joins TRBV18 and TRBJ1-2; 7 bases are a match to TRBD1. CDR3 size: 15 residues. V was clipped by 3 bases and J by 0 bases; unmatched bases: 4. Germline loops: CDR1 KGHSH, CDR2 LQKENI. CDR3 DNA: TGTGCCAGCTCACCCACAGGGACAGCTAACTATGGCTACACCTTC. It encodes CASSPTGTANYGYTF.

The gene calls are TRBV6-6 and TRBJ2-7; a weak D match, TRBD1 (7 bases). The CDR3 sequence is 14 residues long. Germline-derived CDR1 and CDR2 are MNHNY and SVGAGI (reference sequence). The V gene lost 2 bases and the J gene lost 4 bases, with 12 bases spanning the gap. The CDR3 is CASSYPTGRYEQYF. CDR3 sequence (DNA): TGTGCCAGCAGTTACCCGACAGGGAGGTACGAGCAGTACTTC.

This chain joins TRBV2 and TRBJ2-7; 10 nucleotides agree with TRBD1. The ends lost 5 bases at V and 6 bases at J; junction bases unmatched: 7. Looked up from germline, CDR1 is SNHLY and CDR2 is FYNNEI. The CDR3 covers 14 residues. The CDR3 nucleotides are TGTGCCAGCAGTACGGGACAGGGGATCGCCGAGCAGTACTTC. Amino acids: CASSTGQGIAEQYF.

The chain recombines TRBV27 with TRBJ1-4; TRBD1 is a possible D gene (6 bases). Trimming cost V 3 bases and J 4 bases, with 12 bases left between them. The germline V gene has CDR1 MNHEY and CDR2 SMNVEV (reference sequence). This CDR3 spans 15 amino acids. CDR3 residues: CASSFGGGFNEKLFF. In DNA, the CDR3 is TGTGCCAGCAGTTTTGGGGGCGGGTTTAATGAAAAACTGTTTTTT.

The rearrangement joins TRBV5-1 to TRBJ2-7; 7 nucleotides match TRBD1. V lost 4 bases, J lost 5 bases, and 6 bases stayed unmatched. The germline V gene encodes CDR1 SGHRS and CDR2 YFSETQ. The CDR3 has 13 residues. Written as DNA, the CDR3 is TGCGCCAGCAGCCTCTTCGGACAGGACGAGCAGTACTTC. This gives the protein CASSLFGQDEQYF.

This clone has more than one count but fewer than ten. The chain recombines TRBV6-2 or TRBV6-3 with TRBJ1-6; maybe TRBD1 (6 bases). V shed 6 bases and J shed 9 bases, with 15 bases lying between them. CDR1 is MNHEY, CDR2 SVGEGT, per germline. There are 14 residues in the CDR3. CDR3: CASSLQGGVSPLHF. In DNA form, the CDR3 reads TGTGCCAGCAGCCTACAGGGAGGGGTTTCACCCCTCCACTTT.

This clone was counted once. This chain links TRBV7-9 with TRBJ1-2; unclear D gene. Germline V CDR1 and CDR2: SEHNR, FQNEAQ (reference sequence). This CDR3 is built from 15 residues. V was cut by 4 bases and J by 4 bases, with 16 bases left in between. DNA for the CDR3: TGTGCCAGCAGCTACCGCGGAGAGGGCAGCTATGGCTACACCTTC. Translated: CASSYRGEGSYGYTF.

The chain has TRBV6-5 and TRBJ1-2, with D possibly matching TRBD1 (6 bases). The CDR3 extends over 14 amino acids. Germline V gene sequence: CDR1 MNHEY, CDR2 SVGAGI. V dropped 6 bases and J dropped 4 bases, with 15 bases sitting between them. CDR3 loop: CASRDTGSGYGYTF. The CDR3 DNA sequence: TGTGCCAGCAGGGATACAGGGAGCGGCTATGGCTACACCTTC.

This chain connects TRBV28 to TRBJ1-2; no reliable D call. The CDR3 loop spans 12 amino acids. With 3 bases removed from V and 6 bases from J, the gap between germline ends came to 8 bases. CDR1 MDHEN and CDR2 SYDVKM come from the germline V gene. CDR3 coding DNA: TGTGCCAGCAGTTTTGGGAGGGATGGCTACACCTTC. The encoded protein is CASSFGRDGYTF.

This chain links TRBV3-1 (or the pseudogene TRBV3-2) with TRBJ2-2; D not certain. The CDR3 is 14 amino acids. Trimming stripped 6 bases from V and 6 bases from J, with 14 bases between. From germline, CDR1 is LGHDT and CDR2 YNNKEL (reference sequence). The CDR3 reads CASSTSGFAGELFF. CDR3 DNA sequence: TGTGCCAGCAGTACCTCCGGGTTTGCCGGGGAGCTGTTTTTT.

The V gene is TRBV2, the J gene TRBJ1-2; TRBD1 agrees at 8 bases. Trimming at V came to 6 bases and at J to 5 bases, leaving 8 bases not matched to a gene. The germline V gene has CDR1 SNHLY and CDR2 FYNNEI. The CDR3 loop spans 14 amino acids. The CDR3 DNA is TGTGCCAGCAGCGTGGGGACAGGCGGTTATGGCTACACCTTC. It translates to CASSVGTGGYGYTF.

This chain connects TRBV7-9 to TRBJ1-1, with D uncertain. Trimming removed 8 bases at V and 0 bases at J, with 13 bases between. The germline gives CDR1 SEHNR, CDR2 FQNEAQ (reference sequence). CDR3 length: 14 amino acids. The CDR3 nucleotides read TGTGCCAGCCGACTCGGACTGGTGAACACTGAAGCTTTCTTT. Amino acids: CASRLGLVNTEAFF.

The chain employs TRBV5-1 and TRBJ2-5; 9 bases line up with TRBD2. The CDR3 length is 16 residues. The J segment lost 5 bases and the V segment lost 4 bases, leaving 12 bases of the junction unmatched. CDR1 is SGHRS, CDR2 YFSETQ, per germline. As DNA, the CDR3 is TGCGCCAGCAGCGCAAATATAGCGGGGGCAGGGGAGACCCAGTACTTC. Its protein is CASSANIAGAGETQYF. Supplemented by reference TRBV5-1 and TRBJ2-5, the full variable domain reads KAGVTQTPRYLIKTRGQQVTLSCSPISGHRSVSWYQQTPGQGLQFLFEYFSETQRNKGNFPGRFSGRQFSNSRSEMNVSTLELGDSALYLCASSANIAGAGETQYFGPGTRLLVL.

This clone was observed a single time. The CDR3 reads CASSPTGISQPQHF. CDR3 in DNA: TGTGCCAGCAGCCCGACAGGGATTTCTCAGCCCCAGCATTTT. This chain uses TRBV6-5 with TRBJ1-5; TRBD1 matches at 7 bases. The CDR3 is 14 residues long. Germline-derived CDR1 and CDR2 are MNHEY and SVGAGI. Trimming at V came to 6 bases and at J to 6 bases, leaving 8 bases not matched to a gene.

V gene TRBV30 combines with J gene TRBJ1-2, with D perhaps matching TRBD1 (6 bases). V shed 6 bases and J shed 2 bases, with 19 bases lying between them. Germline V CDR1 and CDR2: GTSNPN, SVGIG (reference sequence). The CDR3 runs 15 residues. CDR3 loop: CACPHKGEKNYGYTF. CDR3 sequence (DNA): TGTGCCTGCCCGCACAAGGGGGAGAAAAACTATGGCTACACCTTC.